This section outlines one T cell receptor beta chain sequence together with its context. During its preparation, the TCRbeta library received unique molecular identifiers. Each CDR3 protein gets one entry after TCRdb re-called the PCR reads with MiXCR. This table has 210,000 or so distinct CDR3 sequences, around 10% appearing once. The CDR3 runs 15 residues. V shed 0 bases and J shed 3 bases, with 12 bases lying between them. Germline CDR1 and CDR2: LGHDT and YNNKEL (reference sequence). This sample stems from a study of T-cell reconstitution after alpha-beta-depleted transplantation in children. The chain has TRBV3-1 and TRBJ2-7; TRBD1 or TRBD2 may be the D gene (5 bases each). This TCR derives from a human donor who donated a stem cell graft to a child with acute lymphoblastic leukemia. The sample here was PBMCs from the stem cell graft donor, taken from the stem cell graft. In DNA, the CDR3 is TGTGCCAGCAGCCAAGAATCGGGGACCGGCTACGAGCAGTACTTC. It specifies CASSQESGTGYEQYF.